These T cell receptor beta chains were read from a single sample in a study of shared clonotypes between healthy human individuals. TCRdb's copy holds only in-frame clones and misses some; the assay was immunoSEQ multiplex PCR. This sample has about 2,200,000 clones, with about 93% found just once. Material: naive CD8+ T cells from PBMCs. Every receptor here comes from a man aged 18 to 29 in good health. Some clones in this sample may be carry-over from other donors' samples. The CDR3 runs from the conserved cysteine through the conserved F or W. D genes are given only for firm matches. Part of the rows lack a size; the others show once, few, many or a class for expanded clones.

j_call: TRBJ2-1; d_call: -; v_call: TRBV27; clone_size: -; cdr3_nt: TGTGCCAGCAGTCCCCTGAGCTCCTACAATGAGCAGTTCTTC; cdr3_aa: CASSPLSSYNEQFF
j_call: TRBJ1-5; d_call: -; v_call: TRBV7-9; clone_size: -; cdr3_nt: TGTGCCAGCAGCGTCGACCTAAATCAGCCCCAGCATTTT; cdr3_aa: CASSVDLNQPQHF
j_call: TRBJ2-7; d_call: -; v_call: TRBV14; clone_size: -; cdr3_nt: TGTGCCAGCAGCCAACTAGGGAAGGAGCAGTACTTC; cdr3_aa: CASSQLGKEQYF
j_call: TRBJ1-3; d_call: -; v_call: TRBV7-6; clone_size: -; cdr3_nt: TGTGCCAGCAGCTTAGCGGCGGGGAGCTCTGGAAACACCATATATTTT; cdr3_aa: CASSLAAGSSGNTIYF
j_call: TRBJ2-1; d_call: TRBD2; v_call: TRBV6-1; clone_size: -; cdr3_nt: TGTGCCAGCAGTGGACTAGCGGGAGCCTACAATGAGCAGTTCTTC; cdr3_aa: CASSGLAGAYNEQFF
j_call: TRBJ1-2; d_call: TRBD1; v_call: TRBV10-3; clone_size: -; cdr3_nt: TGTGCCATCAGTGAGAATCCAGGGGGCTACGGCTACACCTTC; cdr3_aa: CAISENPGGYGYTF
j_call: TRBJ2-7; d_call: TRBD1; v_call: TRBV29-1; clone_size: -; cdr3_nt: TGCAGCGGACAGGGGGCGCAGGGGCAGTACTTC; cdr3_aa: CSGQGAQGQYF
j_call: TRBJ2-2; d_call: -; v_call: TRBV19; clone_size: -; cdr3_nt: TGTGCCAGTAGTACTGGGACCTTACCGTCTGGGGAGCTGTTTTTT; cdr3_aa: CASSTGTLPSGELFF
j_call: TRBJ2-3; d_call: -; v_call: TRBV2; clone_size: -; cdr3_nt: TGTGCCAGCAGTGTTCCCCCGGATACGCAGTATTTT; cdr3_aa: CASSVPPDTQYF
j_call: TRBJ2-7; d_call: -; v_call: TRBV23-1; clone_size: -; cdr3_nt: TGCGCCAGCAGTCGCTTCGGCAGGGCGACTAAATGGGACGAGCAGTACTTC; cdr3_aa: CASSRFGRATKWDEQYF
j_call: TRBJ2-1; d_call: TRBD2; v_call: TRBV7-6; clone_size: -; cdr3_nt: TGTGCCAGCAGCTTGCCAGGGACTAGCGGGACCAATATTCCAGTTGAGCAGTTCTTC; cdr3_aa: CASSLPGTSGTNIPVEQFF
j_call: TRBJ2-7; d_call: TRBD1; v_call: TRBV5-1; clone_size: -; cdr3_nt: TGCGCCAGCAGCATCCCGGGACAGGGTGACGAGCAGTACTTC; cdr3_aa: CASSIPGQGDEQYF
j_call: TRBJ2-5; d_call: -; v_call: TRBV7-8; clone_size: -; cdr3_nt: TGTGCCAGCAGCTTGGTAGACTTC; cdr3_aa: CASSLVDF
j_call: TRBJ1-1; d_call: -; v_call: TRBV30; clone_size: -; cdr3_nt: TGTGCCTGGAGTGGGGACCGATACAAAAGGATGAACACTGAAGCTTTCTTT; cdr3_aa: CAWSGDRYKRMNTEAFF
j_call: TRBJ2-7; d_call: -; v_call: TRBV4-3; clone_size: -; cdr3_nt: TGCGCCAGCAGCCAAGAGGTAGGGCGCGAGCAGTACTTC; cdr3_aa: CASSQEVGREQYF
j_call: TRBJ1-3; d_call: -; v_call: TRBV5-6; clone_size: few; cdr3_nt: TGTGCCAGCAGCTTGGACGTTTCTGGAAACACCATATATTTT; cdr3_aa: CASSLDVSGNTIYF
j_call: TRBJ2-4; d_call: -; v_call: TRBV9; clone_size: -; cdr3_nt: TGTGCCAGCAGCGTAGCTTACCAGGGAAGTATTCAGTACTTC; cdr3_aa: CASSVAYQGSIQYF
j_call: TRBJ2-1; d_call: TRBD1; v_call: TRBV27; clone_size: once; cdr3_nt: TGTGCCAGCAGTTTAGTAGGGACAGGGAGAAATGAGCAGTTCTTC; cdr3_aa: CASSLVGTGRNEQFF
j_call: TRBJ1-1; d_call: -; v_call: TRBV27; clone_size: once; cdr3_nt: TGTGCCAGCAGTTTATTTACGGGAGTTGAAGCTTTCTTT; cdr3_aa: CASSLFTGVEAFF
j_call: TRBJ2-2; d_call: -; v_call: TRBV19; clone_size: -; cdr3_nt: TGTGCCAGTAGTATAGGTTTAGGAGGACGTTCCGGGGAGCTGTTTTTT; cdr3_aa: CASSIGLGGRSGELFF
j_call: TRBJ2-1; d_call: -; v_call: TRBV5-1; clone_size: -; cdr3_nt: TGCGCCAGCAGCCCCGACTACAATGAGCAGTTCTTC; cdr3_aa: CASSPDYNEQFF
j_call: TRBJ1-5; d_call: -; v_call: TRBV19; clone_size: once; cdr3_nt: TGTGCCAGTAGTAGTGAAGGGATTAGCAATCAGCCCCAGCATTTT; cdr3_aa: CASSSEGISNQPQHF
j_call: TRBJ1-5; d_call: -; v_call: TRBV5-4; clone_size: -; cdr3_nt: TGTGCCAGCAGCTTGGCATGGGGGATACAGCCCCAGCATTTT; cdr3_aa: CASSLAWGIQPQHF
j_call: TRBJ2-6; d_call: TRBD2; v_call: TRBV7-6; clone_size: -; cdr3_nt: TGTGCCAGCAGCTACACGCCGCTGGGACTAGCGGCTTACTCTGGGGCCAACGTCCTGACTTTC; cdr3_aa: CASSYTPLGLAAYSGANVLTF
j_call: TRBJ2-4; d_call: TRBD1; v_call: TRBV2; clone_size: -; cdr3_nt: TGTGCCATTCGGACAGGGGCGAACATTCAGTACTTC; cdr3_aa: CAIRTGANIQYF
j_call: TRBJ1-1; d_call: -; v_call: TRBV4-1; clone_size: -; cdr3_nt: TGCGCCAGCAGCCAAGTTCATTTTGGACTGAACACTGAAGCTTTCTTT; cdr3_aa: CASSQVHFGLNTEAFF
j_call: TRBJ1-4; d_call: -; v_call: TRBV6-6; clone_size: -; cdr3_nt: TGTGCCAGCAGTTATGCGTCAGGGCTTTCTAATGAAAAACTGTTTTTT; cdr3_aa: CASSYASGLSNEKLFF
j_call: TRBJ2-7; d_call: -; v_call: TRBV11-2; clone_size: -; cdr3_nt: TGTGCCAGCAGCTCTCGGCAGGGGGGGTTCCACGAGCAGTACTTC; cdr3_aa: CASSSRQGGFHEQYF
j_call: TRBJ2-7; d_call: -; v_call: TRBV7-9; clone_size: -; cdr3_nt: TGTGCCAGCAGCTGGGCCCCCCAAAACTACGAGCAGTACTTC; cdr3_aa: CASSWAPQNYEQYF
j_call: TRBJ2-3; d_call: -; v_call: TRBV10-3; clone_size: -; cdr3_nt: TGTGCCATCAGTGAGTCGGGCGGGACGACAATAGATACGCAGTATTTT; cdr3_aa: CAISESGGTTIDTQYF
j_call: TRBJ1-5; d_call: -; v_call: TRBV6-1; clone_size: -; cdr3_nt: TGTGCCAGCAGTGATATTCCCCGGGGGCTGTGGAATCAGCCCCAGCATTTT; cdr3_aa: CASSDIPRGLWNQPQHF
j_call: TRBJ2-2; d_call: -; v_call: TRBV7-3; clone_size: -; cdr3_nt: TGTGCCAGCAGCTTAAAGCTACAGGGCATGACCGGGGAGCTGTTTTTT; cdr3_aa: CASSLKLQGMTGELFF
j_call: TRBJ2-1; d_call: -; v_call: TRBV6-5; clone_size: once; cdr3_nt: TGTGCCAGCAGTTACAGGATTAGCGACATCGAGCAGTTCTTC; cdr3_aa: CASSYRISDIEQFF
j_call: TRBJ1-3; d_call: TRBD1; v_call: TRBV2; clone_size: -; cdr3_nt: TGTGCCAGCAGTGGAGCCGGACAGGGAGCTGGAAACACCATATATTTT; cdr3_aa: CASSGAGQGAGNTIYF
j_call: TRBJ2-5; d_call: -; v_call: TRBV28; clone_size: -; cdr3_nt: TGTGCCAGCAGTTTCTACAGCGGGTACCAGTACTTC; cdr3_aa: CASSFYSGYQYF
j_call: TRBJ2-7; d_call: TRBD1; v_call: TRBV7-9; clone_size: once; cdr3_nt: TGTGCCAGCAGCCAGACAGGGGCGGCCCTTTTGGAGCAGTACTTC; cdr3_aa: CASSQTGAALLEQYF
j_call: TRBJ1-1; d_call: -; v_call: TRBV5-4; clone_size: -; cdr3_nt: TGTGCCAGCAGCGTCTCGAACACTGAAGCTTTCTTT; cdr3_aa: CASSVSNTEAFF
j_call: TRBJ2-3; d_call: TRBD1; v_call: TRBV7-2; clone_size: -; cdr3_nt: TGTGCCAGCAGCACCCGGACAGGCTTTAGCACAGATACGCAGTATTTT; cdr3_aa: CASSTRTGFSTDTQYF
j_call: TRBJ1-1; d_call: -; v_call: TRBV25-1; clone_size: -; cdr3_nt: TGTGCCAGCAGTGAAGAAGACATGAACACTGAAGCTTTCTTT; cdr3_aa: CASSEEDMNTEAFF
j_call: TRBJ1-2; d_call: -; v_call: TRBV7-8; clone_size: -; cdr3_nt: TGTGCCAGCAGCCTTGCTGGGGAGGGCTATGGCTACACCTTC; cdr3_aa: CASSLAGEGYGYTF
j_call: TRBJ2-7; d_call: -; v_call: TRBV10-3; clone_size: -; cdr3_nt: TGTTCAACCAGGGGGGGGCGCGACTACGAGCAGTACTTC; cdr3_aa: CSTRGGRDYEQYF
j_call: TRBJ1-5; d_call: -; v_call: TRBV29-1; clone_size: -; cdr3_nt: TGCAGCGTTTGGGACAAGACACAGCATTTT; cdr3_aa: CSVWDKTQHF
j_call: TRBJ2-7; d_call: TRBD1; v_call: TRBV10-3; clone_size: -; cdr3_nt: TGTGCCGTTCGGATCGGGACAGATAAGACCTACGAGCAGTACTTC; cdr3_aa: CAVRIGTDKTYEQYF
j_call: TRBJ1-2; d_call: -; v_call: TRBV4-3; clone_size: -; cdr3_nt: TGCGCCAGCAGCCAAGATCTAGGGACCGCGAGCTACACCTTC; cdr3_aa: CASSQDLGTASYTF
j_call: TRBJ1-6; d_call: -; v_call: TRBV30; clone_size: -; cdr3_nt: TGTGCCTGGAGTAGCAGAAATTCACCCCTCCACTTT; cdr3_aa: CAWSSRNSPLHF
j_call: TRBJ2-1; d_call: TRBD2; v_call: TRBV27; clone_size: -; cdr3_nt: TGTGCCAGCAGCACGGAGGGACTAGCGGGCAGGAATGAGCAGTTCTTC; cdr3_aa: CASSTEGLAGRNEQFF
j_call: TRBJ1-5; d_call: TRBD1; v_call: TRBV7-9; clone_size: few; cdr3_nt: TGTGCCAGCGCCCAGGGGGGGAGCAATCAGCCCCAGCATTTT; cdr3_aa: CASAQGGSNQPQHF
j_call: TRBJ2-6; d_call: -; v_call: TRBV27; clone_size: once; cdr3_nt: TGTGCCAGCAGTTTTCTGTTCCAGCCGGGAGGGGCCAACGTCCTGACTTTC; cdr3_aa: CASSFLFQPGGANVLTF
j_call: TRBJ2-1; d_call: TRBD2; v_call: TRBV19; clone_size: -; cdr3_nt: TGTGCCTCCGAGGCCGGGACTAGCGGGAAAAATGAGCAGTTCTTC; cdr3_aa: CASEAGTSGKNEQFF
j_call: TRBJ1-2; d_call: -; v_call: TRBV7-9; clone_size: -; cdr3_nt: TGTGCCAGCAGCCCAGACAGAGAAGCTAACTATGGCTACACCTTC; cdr3_aa: CASSPDREANYGYTF
j_call: TRBJ2-2; d_call: -; v_call: TRBV11-2; clone_size: -; cdr3_nt: TGTGCCAGCAGCTACGGACTCATCACCGGGGAGCTGTTTTTT; cdr3_aa: CASSYGLITGELFF
j_call: TRBJ2-3; d_call: -; v_call: TRBV4-3; clone_size: -; cdr3_nt: TGCGCCAGCAGCCAAGATTCCGCGGGGACTAGCACAGATACGCAGTATTTT; cdr3_aa: CASSQDSAGTSTDTQYF
j_call: TRBJ1-3; d_call: TRBD1; v_call: TRBV11-2; clone_size: -; cdr3_nt: TGTGCCAGCAGCCTCACGAATTATTACAGGGGATCGGGAAACACCATATATTTT; cdr3_aa: CASSLTNYYRGSGNTIYF
j_call: TRBJ2-7; d_call: TRBD2; v_call: TRBV15; clone_size: -; cdr3_nt: TGTGCCACCAGCAGAGAGGGCGGGAGGCGCTACGAGCAGTACTTC; cdr3_aa: CATSREGGRRYEQYF